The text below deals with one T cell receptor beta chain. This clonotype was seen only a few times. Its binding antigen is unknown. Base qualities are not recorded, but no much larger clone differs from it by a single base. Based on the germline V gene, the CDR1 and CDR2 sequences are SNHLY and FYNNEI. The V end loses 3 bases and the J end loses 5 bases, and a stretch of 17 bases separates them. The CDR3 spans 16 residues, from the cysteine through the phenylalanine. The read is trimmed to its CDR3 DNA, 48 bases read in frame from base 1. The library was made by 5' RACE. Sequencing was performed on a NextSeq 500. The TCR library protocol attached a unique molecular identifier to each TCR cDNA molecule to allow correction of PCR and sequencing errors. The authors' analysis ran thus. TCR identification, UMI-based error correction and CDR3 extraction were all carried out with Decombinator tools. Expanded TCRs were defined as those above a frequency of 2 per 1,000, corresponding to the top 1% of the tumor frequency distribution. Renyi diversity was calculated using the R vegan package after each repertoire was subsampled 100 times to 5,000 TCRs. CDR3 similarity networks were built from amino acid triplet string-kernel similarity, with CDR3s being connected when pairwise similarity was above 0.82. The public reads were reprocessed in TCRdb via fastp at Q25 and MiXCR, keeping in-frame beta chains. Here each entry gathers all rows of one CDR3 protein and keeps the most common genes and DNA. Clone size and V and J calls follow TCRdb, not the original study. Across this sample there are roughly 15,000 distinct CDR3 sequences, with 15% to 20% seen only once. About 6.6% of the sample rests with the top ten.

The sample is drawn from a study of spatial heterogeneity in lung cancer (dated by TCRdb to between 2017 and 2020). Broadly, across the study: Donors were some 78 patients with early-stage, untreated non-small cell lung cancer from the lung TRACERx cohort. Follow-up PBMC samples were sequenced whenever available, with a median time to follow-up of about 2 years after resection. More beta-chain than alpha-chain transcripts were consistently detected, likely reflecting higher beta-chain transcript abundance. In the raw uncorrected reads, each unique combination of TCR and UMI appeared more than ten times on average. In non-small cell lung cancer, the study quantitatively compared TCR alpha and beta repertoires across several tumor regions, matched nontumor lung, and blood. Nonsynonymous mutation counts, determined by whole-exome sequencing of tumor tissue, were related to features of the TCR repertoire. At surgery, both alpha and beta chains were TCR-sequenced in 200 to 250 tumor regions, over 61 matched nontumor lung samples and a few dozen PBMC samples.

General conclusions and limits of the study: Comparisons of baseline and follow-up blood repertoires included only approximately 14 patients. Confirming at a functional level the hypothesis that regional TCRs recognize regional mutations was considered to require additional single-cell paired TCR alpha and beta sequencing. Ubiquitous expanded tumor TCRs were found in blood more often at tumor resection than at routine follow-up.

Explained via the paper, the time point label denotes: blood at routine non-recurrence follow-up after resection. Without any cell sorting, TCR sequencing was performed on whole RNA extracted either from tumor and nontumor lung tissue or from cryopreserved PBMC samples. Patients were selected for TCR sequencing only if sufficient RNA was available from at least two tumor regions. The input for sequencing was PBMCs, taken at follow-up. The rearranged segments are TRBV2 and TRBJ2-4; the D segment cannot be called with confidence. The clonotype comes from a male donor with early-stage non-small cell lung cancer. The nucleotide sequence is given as TGTGCCAGCAGTGATCGGACCGCTACTTCCCAAAACATTCAGTACTTC. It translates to CASSDRTATSQNIQYF. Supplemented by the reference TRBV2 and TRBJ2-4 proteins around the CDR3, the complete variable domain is EPEVTQTPSHQVTQMGQEVILRCVPISNHLYFYWYRQILGQKVEFLVSFYNNEISEKSEIFDDQFSVERPDGSNFTLKIRSTKLEDSAMYFCASSDRTATSQNIQYFGAGTRLSVL.